This TCR beta chain originates from a study of T-cell reconstitution after alpha-beta-depleted transplantation in children. The CDR3 is 11 residues long. CDR1 is DFQATT and CDR2 is SNEGSKA in the germline V gene (reference sequence). Trimming removed 1 base at V and 5 bases at J, with 5 bases between. This clonotype turned up a few times. A TCRbeta library incorporating unique molecular identifiers was prepared. TCRdb recomputed calls from the PCR reads with MiXCR, one row per CDR3 protein. The sample shows some 590,000 distinct CDR3 sequences, roughly a tenth of them seen only once. Sequenced material: PBMCs from the stem cell graft donor, taken from the stem cell graft. The gene calls are TRBV20-1 and TRBJ2-5; possibly TRBD2 for D (5 bases). This sequence was found in a human donor who donated a stem cell graft to a child with acute myeloid leukemia. The CDR3 DNA reads as TGCAGTGCTAGAGTAGCGGAGACCCAGTACTTC. This gives the protein CSARVAETQYF.